This TCR beta chain was documented in a study of blood T cell repertoires in COVID-19. Study in general: Italy, Spain and the United States were the sources of the convalescent and acute COVID-19 samples. Sample material is recorded as cDNA or gDNA derived from T cells, B-cell-depleted T cells, or PBMCs.

The table came from immunoSEQ multiplex PCR; TCRdb's copy has only in-frame clones and leaves some out. This sample has roughly 36,000 clones, with around 85% found just once. CDR1 is SEHNR and CDR2 is FQNEAQ in the germline V gene (reference sequence). Trimming took 5 bases from V and 4 from J, leaving 8 bases between them. CDR3 length: 13 residues. The clonotype was recovered from a man aged 55 to 70 with acute or convalescent COVID-19. The sample was peripheral blood. The V and J genes are TRBV7-9 and TRBJ2-2; a weak D match, TRBD1 (5 bases). For the CDR3, the DNA is TGTGCCAGCAGCCGCCAGGGCACCGGGGAGCTGTTTTTT. This sequence encodes CASSRQGTGELFF. The full variable domain, in which reference TRBV7-9 and TRBJ2-2 provide the parts outside the CDR3, is DTGVSQNPRHKITKRGQNVTFRCDPISEHNRLYWYRQTLGQGPEFLTYFQNEAQLEKSRLLSDRFSAERPKGSFSTLEIQRTEQGDSAMYLCASSRQGTGELFFGEGSRLTVL.